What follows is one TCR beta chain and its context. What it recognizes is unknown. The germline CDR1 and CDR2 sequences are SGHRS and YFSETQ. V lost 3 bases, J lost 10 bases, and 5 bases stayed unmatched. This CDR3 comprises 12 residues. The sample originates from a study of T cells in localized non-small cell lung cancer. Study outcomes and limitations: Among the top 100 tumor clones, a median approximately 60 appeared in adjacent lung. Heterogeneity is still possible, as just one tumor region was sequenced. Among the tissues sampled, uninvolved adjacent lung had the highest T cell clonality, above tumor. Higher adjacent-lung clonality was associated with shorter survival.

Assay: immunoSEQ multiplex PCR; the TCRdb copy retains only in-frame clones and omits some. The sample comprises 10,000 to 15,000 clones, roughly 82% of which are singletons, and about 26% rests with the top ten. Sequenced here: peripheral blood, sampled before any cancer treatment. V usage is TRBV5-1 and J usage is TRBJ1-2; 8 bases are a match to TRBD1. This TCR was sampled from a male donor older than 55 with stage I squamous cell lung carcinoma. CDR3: CASSWAGGLYTF. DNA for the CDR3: TGCGCCAGCAGCTGGGCAGGGGGCCTCTACACCTTC.